Here is one T cell receptor beta chain with its context. This clone turned up a few times. This clone's antigen is unknown. Base qualities are not provided; no much larger clone lies one nucleotide away. This record comes from a study of blood T cell repertoires in COVID-19 (dated by TCRdb to 2020 to 2021). Notes on the research overall: Samples from collaborators originated in the United States, Italy and Spain and spanned both the acute and convalescent phases of COVID-19. Deeply sampled blood TCRbeta repertoires from subjects exposed to, actively infected with, or recovered from COVID-19 were included in the dataset. The samples were drawn from the first 160 participants of the ongoing ImmuneRACE study and from 1,254 subjects provided by 6 global collaborators. The repertoires were released in a freely available public database intended as a resource for research on the immune response to SARS-CoV-2. The sample metadata nearly always contained a de-identified subject ID, COVID-19 status, age in years and sex. Where available, HLA class I and class II types were obtained from metadata supplied by the sample provider rather than from assay-based typing. The prospective study material was composed of cDNA or gDNA derived from T cells, B-cell-depleted T cells, or PBMCs. Overall study results and their limits: How much clinical and demographic metadata was included differed by source and by participant, and the metadata was provided uncurated.

Whole blood was collected in K2EDTA tubes by collaborating institutions according to the institutions' own protocols. For TCRbeta analysis, collaborator samples were shipped as frozen whole blood, as isolated PBMCs, or as DNA extracted from either sample type. TCRbeta CDR3 regions were amplified from genomic DNA using the immunoSEQ Assay, a bias-controlled multiplex PCR. The authors processed their data as follows. Nucleated cell counts per sample were estimated from amplification of reference gene primers within the assay. Sequence reads were collapsed and filtered to measure the absolute abundance of every unique TCRbeta CDR3 rearrangement. For each sample, productive Simpson clonality was calculated as the square root of Simpson's diversity index across productive rearrangements. In its TCRdb copy, this immuneACCESS table keeps in-frame sequences only and misses some clones. Where compared with another copy, unresolved V genes explain less than half of these, and the others have no known cause. Clonal size and the V and J genes are those of that table, whereas D and trimming came from the DNA. The sample includes around 50,000 clones, with 86% observed a single time. Clones ranked in the top ten supply around 2.2% of the sample.

Counted from cysteine to phenylalanine, this CDR3 has 15 amino acids. Of all the DNA, just the CDR3 is kept, 45 bases in frame from base 1. V drops 3 bases and J drops 0 bases, leaving 9 bases in between. The germline V gene (reference sequence) supplies CDR1 LNHDA and CDR2 SQIVND. The sequence derives from an older woman with acute or convalescent COVID-19. Here the chain combines TRBV19 and TRBJ2-4; the D gene lacks a confident call. Source material: peripheral blood. CDR3 loop: CASSMRHLAKNIQYF. The DNA reads TGTGCCAGTAGTATGAGGCACCTAGCCAAAAACATTCAGTACTTC.